This T cell receptor (beta chain) was identified during a study of T-cell memory formation after mild COVID-19. The CDR3 has 15 amino acids. The J segment lost 5 bases and the V segment lost 2 bases, leaving 6 bases of the junction unmatched. Germline lookup yields CDR1 SNHLY and CDR2 FYNNEI. Each CDR3 protein is one row after TCRdb ran MiXCR on the 5' RACE reads. Of some 600,000 distinct CDR3 sequences listed, approximately 15% were seen once; the top ten hold 8.1%. The chain has TRBV2 and TRBJ2-1, with 7 bases aligning to TRBD2. Sequencing used PBMCs or a T cell subset sorted from them (not recorded which). The receptor was derived from an adult woman who had mild COVID-19 (a few samples of this study predate the infection). Cell type and time point are not known. The CDR3 spells CASSERGLPNNEQFF. CDR3 coding DNA: TGTGCCAGCAGTGAAAGGGGACTACCCAACAATGAGCAGTTCTTC. Supplemented by reference TRBV2 and TRBJ2-1, the full variable domain reads EPEVTQTPSHQVTQMGQEVILRCVPISNHLYFYWYRQILGQKVEFLVSFYNNEISEKSEIFDDQFSVERPDGSNFTLKIRSTKLEDSAMYFCASSERGLPNNEQFFGPGTRLTVL.